This T cell receptor beta chain was retrieved from a study of blood T cell repertoires in COVID-19. Study-level background: Both acute and convalescent COVID-19 samples were obtained from the United States, Italy and Spain. The cDNA or gDNA used as material had been derived from T cells, B-cell-depleted T cells, or PBMCs.

Trimming left V 3 bases short and J 2 bases short, with 13 bases between. Germline V gene lookup returns CDR1 KGHSH and CDR2 LQKENI. The CDR3 extends over 15 amino acids. Authors' analysis steps: It was from reference gene primer amplification that nucleated cell counts were estimated. The data were produced by immunoSEQ multiplex PCR, yet TCRdb's version contains in-frame clones alone and is incomplete. Clone size and the V and J calls come from that table; the DNA yielded D and trimming. The sample has 10,000 to 15,000 clones, about nine tenths seen once. V gene TRBV18 combines with J gene TRBJ1-2; D gene ambiguous. This clonotype originated in a human donor in a cohort sampled during active COVID-19. Specimen: peripheral blood. CDR3 bases: TGTGCCAGCTCACCGGATGCGGGAGGGAACTATGGCTACACCTTC. Residues: CASSPDAGGNYGYTF.